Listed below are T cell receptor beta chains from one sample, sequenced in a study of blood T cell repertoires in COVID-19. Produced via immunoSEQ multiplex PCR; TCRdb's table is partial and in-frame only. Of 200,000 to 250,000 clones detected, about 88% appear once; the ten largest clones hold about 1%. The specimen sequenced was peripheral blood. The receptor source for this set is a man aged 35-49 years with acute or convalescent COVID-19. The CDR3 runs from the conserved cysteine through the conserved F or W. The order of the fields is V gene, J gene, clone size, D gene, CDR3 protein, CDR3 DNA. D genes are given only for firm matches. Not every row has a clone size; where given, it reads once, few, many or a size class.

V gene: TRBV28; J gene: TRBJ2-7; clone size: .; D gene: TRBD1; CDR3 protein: CASSLGGQGYEQYF; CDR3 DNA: TGTGCCAGCAGTTTAGGAGGACAGGGCTACGAGCAGTACTTC
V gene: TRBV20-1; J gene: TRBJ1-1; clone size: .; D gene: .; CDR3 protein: CSGEENTEAFF; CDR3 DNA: TGCAGTGGAGAAGAAAACACTGAAGCTTTCTTT
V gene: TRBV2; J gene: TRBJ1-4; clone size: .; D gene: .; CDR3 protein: CASIEGGLDEKLFF; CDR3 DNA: TGTGCCAGCATTGAGGGGGGGCTAGATGAAAAACTGTTTTTT
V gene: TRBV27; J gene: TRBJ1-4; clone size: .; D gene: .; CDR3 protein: CASSLSGMGLEEKLFF; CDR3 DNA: TGTGCCAGCAGTTTATCCGGGATGGGCTTGGAAGAAAAACTGTTTTTT
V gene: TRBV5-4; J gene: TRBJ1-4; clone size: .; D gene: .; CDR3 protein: CASSATGGAGEKLFF; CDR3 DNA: TGTGCCAGCAGCGCCACGGGGGGGGCGGGCGAAAAACTGTTTTTT
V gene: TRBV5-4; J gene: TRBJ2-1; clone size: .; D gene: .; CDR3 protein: CASSLGAGYEQFF; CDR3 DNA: TGTGCCAGCAGCTTGGGCGCGGGATATGAGCAGTTCTTC
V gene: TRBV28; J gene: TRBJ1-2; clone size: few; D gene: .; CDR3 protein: CASSSPTGFQPVYGYTF; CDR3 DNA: TGTGCCAGCAGTTCGCCCACAGGATTCCAACCTGTCTATGGCTACACCTTC
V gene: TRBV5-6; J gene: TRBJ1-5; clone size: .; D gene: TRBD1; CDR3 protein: CASSVRQGNNQPQHF; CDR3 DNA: TGTGCCAGCAGCGTACGACAGGGAAATAATCAGCCCCAGCATTTT
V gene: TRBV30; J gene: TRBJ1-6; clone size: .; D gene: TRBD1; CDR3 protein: CAWSVLQGNSPLHF; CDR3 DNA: TGTGCCTGGAGTGTATTACAGGGGAATTCACCCCTCCACTTT
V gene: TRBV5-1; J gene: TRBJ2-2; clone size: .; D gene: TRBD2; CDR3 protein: CASSSGLAAGGELFF; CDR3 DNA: TGCGCCAGCAGCTCCGGACTAGCGGCGGGCGGGGAGCTGTTTTTT
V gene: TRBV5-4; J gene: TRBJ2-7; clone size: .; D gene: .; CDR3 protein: CASSSSGTVIYEQYF; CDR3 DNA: TGTGCCAGCAGCTCCTCCGGGACTGTTATCTACGAGCAGTACTTC
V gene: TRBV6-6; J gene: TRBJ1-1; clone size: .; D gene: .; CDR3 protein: CASSYVRDGAFF; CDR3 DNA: TGTGCCAGCAGTTACGTGCGGGACGGAGCTTTCTTT
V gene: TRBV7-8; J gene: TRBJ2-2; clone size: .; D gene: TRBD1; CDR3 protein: CASSSRVRGQGNTGELFF; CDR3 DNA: TGTGCCAGCAGCTCTCGGGTCCGGGGACAGGGGAACACCGGGGAGCTGTTTTTT
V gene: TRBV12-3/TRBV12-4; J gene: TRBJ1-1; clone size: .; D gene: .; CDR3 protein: CASSTRRYTEAFF; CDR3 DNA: TGTGCCAGCAGTACCCGGCGGTACACTGAAGCTTTCTTT
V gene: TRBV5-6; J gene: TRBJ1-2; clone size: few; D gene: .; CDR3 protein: CASSLAVDRENYTF; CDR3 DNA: TGTGCCAGCAGCTTGGCCGTGGACAGAGAAAACTACACCTTC